Each of the 26 T cell receptor beta chains below was sequenced from the same sample in a study of shared clonotypes between healthy human individuals (dated by TCRdb to about 2020). The library was obtained by the immunoSEQ multiplex PCR assay. The source is immuneACCESS, and TCRdb retained only in-frame sequences with V and J called. Part of the clones is not carried over; for the studies checked, unresolved V genes explain less than half of this, and the remainder is unexplained. The sample table contains 400,000 to 550,000 clones; only one count was recorded for 79% of them. In total, the top ten clones hold more than 10% of the sample. Specimen: PBMCs. Receptor source: a woman aged 40 to 49 in good health. Some clones in this sample may be carry-over from other donors' samples.

The chain uses TRBV27 and TRBJ2-7; no clear D. CDR3 length: 14 residues. V was cut by 5 bases and J by 1 base, with 12 bases left in between. CDR1 is MNHEY, CDR2 SMNVEV, per germline (reference sequence). Here the CDR3 DNA reads TGTGCCAGCAGTAGTCCTTTAAAGTCCTACGAGCAGTACTTC. Amino acid sequence: CASSSPLKSYEQYF.

This chain's CDR3 is CASSKLAKQLSYEQYF. CDR3 in DNA: TGTGCCAGCAGCAAACTAGCGAAACAACTCAGCTACGAGCAGTACTTC. V is TRBV21-1 and J is TRBJ2-7; the D call TRBD2 from the table was never checked on the DNA. TRBV21-1 is annotated as a pseudogene. There are 16 residues in the CDR3.

V and J are TRBV19 and TRBJ1-2; the D is unclear. The CDR3 sequence is 14 residues long. Germline values: CDR1 LNHDA, CDR2 SQIVND (reference sequence). Trimming took 6 bases from V and 4 from J, leaving 15 bases between them. The DNA for the CDR3 is TGTGCCAGTAGGGACGGAACTAGCGGCTATGGCTACACCTTC. Translation gives CASRDGTSGYGYTF.

CDR3 protein: CASSQGWSYGYTF. In nucleotides, the CDR3 is TGTGCCAGCAGCCAAGGGTGGAGCTATGGCTACACCTTC. The J gene is TRBJ1-2, the V gene TRBV14; D is unclear. The germline CDR1 and CDR2 sequences are SGHDN and FVKESK. The CDR3 runs 13 residues. Trimming shortened V by 1 base and J by 4 bases, and 7 bases separated the two germline ends. Variable domain in full (rest from reference TRBV14 and TRBJ1-2): EAGVTQFPSHSVIEKGQTVTLRCDPISGHDNLYWYRRVMGKEIKFLLHFVKESKQDESGMPNNRFLAERTGGTYSTLKVQPAELEDSGVYFCASSQGWSYGYTFGSGTRLTVV.

The V call is TRBV7-9, the J call TRBJ2-1; TRBD2 aligns across 14 bases. This CDR3 comprises 17 residues. V lost 4 bases and J lost 2; bases outside the gene matches: 4. The germline gives CDR1 SEHNR, CDR2 FQNEAQ (reference sequence). CDR3 nucleotides: TGTGCCAGCAGCTCGACTAGCGGGAGGGCCACCTACAATGAGCAGTTCTTC. As protein: CASSSTSGRATYNEQFF.

The chain uses TRBV5-1 and TRBJ2-5; 7 bases line up with TRBD1. The V and J ends lost 4 bases and 3 bases, in that order; junction bases with no gene match: 9. The germline V gene has CDR1 SGHRS and CDR2 YFSETQ. CDR3 length: 15 residues. CDR3 amino acids: CASSGPGTVEETQYF. CDR3 DNA: TGCGCCAGCAGCGGGCCCGGGACAGTCGAAGAGACCCAGTACTTC.

This clone was seen many times. V is TRBV9 and J is TRBJ2-7, with D uncertain. With 3 bases removed from V and 7 bases from J, the gap between germline ends came to 17 bases. CDR1 and CDR2 (germline): SGDLS, YYNGEE. CDR3 size: 14 residues. The DNA of the CDR3 is TGTGCCAGCAGCGCCGACCCCCATGGGGTGGAGCAGTACTTC. It yields the protein CASSADPHGVEQYF.

The J gene is TRBJ2-1, the V gene TRBV6-1, with D uncertain. V was pared by 6 bases and J by 6 bases, with 18 bases between. The CDR3 length is 15 residues. Germline lookup yields CDR1 MNHNS and CDR2 SASEGT. The CDR3 nucleotides are TGTGCCAGCAGCGGACCGGCCGCGATCGTCAATGAGCAGTTCTTC. Protein sequence: CASSGPAAIVNEQFF.

V usage is TRBV5-1 and J usage is TRBJ1-2; D is perhaps TRBD1 (6 bases). CDR1 and CDR2 (germline): SGHRS, YFSETQ. The CDR3 has 14 amino acids. The V end was cut by 1 base, the J end by 4 bases, with 11 bases between. CDR3 sequence (DNA): TGCGCCAGCAGCTTGAACAGGGCGGGCTATGGCTACACCTTC. Its protein is CASSLNRAGYGYTF.

The rearrangement links TRBV10-3 to TRBJ1-5; 11 nucleotides line up with TRBD1. The trim removed 6 bases at V and 5 bases at J, leaving 9 bases unmatched. In germline, CDR1 is ENHRY, CDR2 SYGVKD. The CDR3 is 16 residues long. The CDR3 nucleotides are TGTGCCATCAGCCCAGCTCCGGGACAGGGGGATCAGCCCCAGCATTTT. Protein product: CAISPAPGQGDQPQHF.

This clone was found a few times. This chain links TRBV7-9 with TRBJ1-2; 9 positions agree with TRBD1. This CDR3 is 16 amino acids long. With 0 bases clipped from V and 4 bases from J, the junction kept 6 bases outside the gene matches. Germline CDR1 SEHNR, CDR2 FQNEAQ (reference sequence). The CDR3 coding sequence is TGTGCCAGCAGCTTAGCCGGGACAGGGAACCTCTATGGCTACACCTTC. It codes for CASSLAGTGNLYGYTF. Using reference TRBV7-9 and TRBJ1-2 for the parts outside the CDR3, the full variable domain is DTGVSQNPRHKITKRGQNVTFRCDPISEHNRLYWYRQTLGQGPEFLTYFQNEAQLEKSRLLSDRFSAERPKGSFSTLEIQRTEQGDSAMYLCASSLAGTGNLYGYTFGSGTRLTVV.

J is TRBJ1-5 and V is TRBV9; no firm D call. V was clipped by 3 bases and J by 7 bases, with 11 bases between them. There are 13 residues in the CDR3. Germline CDR1 and CDR2: SGDLS and YYNGEE. The CDR3 DNA reads TGTGCCAGCAGCGCCGCTTCGGGGCAGCCCCAGCATTTT. Encoded protein: CASSAASGQPQHF.

The V and J genes are TRBV11-2 and TRBJ1-3; tentative D call: TRBD1 (5 bases). CDR1 is SGHAT and CDR2 is FQNNGV in the germline V gene. The V end lost 2 bases, the J end lost 8 bases, and 7 bases lay between the germline ends. This CDR3 region has 12 residues. CDR3 nucleotide sequence: TGTGCCAGCAGCTTAAGGGGTGACACCATATATTTT. Translated: CASSLRGDTIYF.

This clone turned up a few times. The rearrangement joins TRBV7-9 to TRBJ2-7, with D unresolved. V lost 2 bases and J 2 bases, leaving 10 bases between the germline ends. The CDR3 sequence is 14 residues long. CDR1 is SEHNR and CDR2 is FQNEAQ in the germline V gene (reference sequence). CDR3 sequence reads: CASSLPTATYEQYF. In DNA form, the CDR3 reads TGTGCCAGCAGCTTACCGACGGCCACCTACGAGCAGTACTTC.

V and J are TRBV30 and TRBJ1-3; no clear D. CDR1 GTSNPN and CDR2 SVGIG come from the germline V gene (reference sequence). This CDR3 comprises 12 residues. Between the trimmed V and J ends, which lost 0 bases and 2 bases, there was a span of 2 bases. CDR3 coding DNA: TGTGCCTGGAGTGTGACTGGAAACACCATATATTTT. Residues: CAWSVTGNTIYF.

The chain combines TRBV6-5 with TRBJ2-2; no clear D gene. V shed 2 bases and J shed 6 bases, with 7 bases lying between them. This CDR3 is built from 13 residues. Germline CDR1 and CDR2: MNHEY and SVGAGI. In DNA form, the CDR3 reads TGTGCCAGCAGTTACGCAGTCGCCGGGGAGCTGTTTTTT. As protein: CASSYAVAGELFF.

V gene TRBV7-9 combines with J gene TRBJ2-5; perhaps TRBD1 as D (6 bases). The germline CDR1 and CDR2 sequences are SEHNR and FQNEAQ (reference sequence). The CDR3 extends over 14 amino acids. The V end was cut by 5 bases, the J end by 7 bases, with 17 bases between. CDR3 protein: CASSVHRAAGTQYF. The CDR3 DNA reads TGTGCCAGCAGCGTCCACAGGGCCGCCGGGACCCAGTACTTC.

The chain joins TRBV27 to TRBJ1-5; D perhaps matches TRBD1 (5 bases). V was trimmed by 5 bases and J by 2 bases, leaving 10 bases between them. The CDR3 consists of 14 residues. In germline, CDR1 is MNHEY, CDR2 SMNVEV (reference sequence). This CDR3 reads CASSRGLGNQPQHF. The CDR3 region has the DNA TGTGCCAGCAGTCGGGGGTTGGGCAATCAGCCCCAGCATTTT.

On this clone itself: At the DNA level, this CDR3 is encoded by other sequences in the same sample as well. The gene calls are TRBV18 and TRBJ2-7; 10 bases are shared with TRBD1. In germline, CDR1 is KGHSH, CDR2 LQKENI. CDR3 length: 15 residues. Trimming cost V 0 bases and J 3 bases; bases outside gene matches: 2. CDR3 loop: CASSPPGTGDYEQYF. The DNA of the CDR3 is TGTGCCAGCTCACCACCCGGGACAGGGGACTACGAGCAGTACTTC. The whole variable domain, filled in from reference TRBV18 and TRBJ2-7, reads NAGVMQNPRHLVRRRGQEARLRCSPMKGHSHVYWYRQLPEEGLKFMVYLQKENIIDESGMPKERFSAEFPKEGPSILRIQQVVRGDSAAYFCASSPPGTGDYEQYFGPGTRLTVT.

The V call is TRBV14, the J call TRBJ1-3; no clear D. Germline V gene data show CDR1 as SGHDN and CDR2 as FVKESK. There are 15 residues in the CDR3. Trimming stripped 4 bases from V and 2 bases from J, with 12 bases between. Here the CDR3 DNA reads TGTGCCAGCAGCCCCTCCGGGTTAGCTGGAAACACCATATATTTT. It translates to CASSPSGLAGNTIYF. Using reference TRBV14 and TRBJ1-3 for the parts outside the CDR3, the full variable domain is EAGVTQFPSHSVIEKGQTVTLRCDPISGHDNLYWYRRVMGKEIKFLLHFVKESKQDESGMPNNRFLAERTGGTYSTLKVQPAELEDSGVYFCASSPSGLAGNTIYFGEGSWLTVV.

V usage is TRBV7-8 and J usage is TRBJ2-7; TRBD2 aligns across 9 bases. Per germline, CDR1 SGHVS and CDR2 FQNEAQ. There are 18 residues in the CDR3. The ends lost 2 bases at V and 0 bases at J; junction bases unmatched: 11. CDR3 nucleotide sequence: TGTGCCAGCAGCTTATCGGTTAGCGGGAGTACCTTCTCCTACGAGCAGTACTTC. It specifies CASSLSVSGSTFSYEQYF.

This chain uses TRBV25-1 with TRBJ2-5; TRBD1 is a possible D gene (5 bases). Germline lookup yields CDR1 MGHDK and CDR2 SYGVNS. V dropped 0 bases and J dropped 5 bases, with 10 bases sitting between them. CDR3 length: 14 residues. The CDR3 nucleotides are TGTGCCAGCAGTGAATATGGGGCCCGTGAGACCCAGTACTTC. Translating gives CASSEYGARETQYF.

This chain connects TRBV7-9 to TRBJ2-2; no definite D call. The CDR3 sequence is 15 residues long. V lost 1 base and J lost 4, with 10 bases in between. Germline V CDR1 and CDR2: SEHNR, FQNEAQ (reference sequence). The CDR3 loop reads CASSLEALATGELFF. The CDR3 DNA is TGTGCCAGCAGCTTAGAGGCGCTGGCCACCGGGGAGCTGTTTTTT.

V and J are TRBV6-5 and TRBJ2-7; D possibly corresponds to TRBD1 (7 bases). V gave up 6 bases and J gave up 1 base, with 13 bases separating them. Germline V gives CDR1 MNHEY, CDR2 SVGAGI. This CDR3 is 14 amino acids long. This CDR3 reads CASRQGGLSYEQYF. The CDR3 bases are TGTGCCAGCAGGCAGGGGGGACTGTCCTACGAGCAGTACTTC.

This chain links TRBV18 with TRBJ1-1; the D gene is possibly TRBD1 (6 bases). The V gene's germline CDR1 is KGHSH and CDR2 LQKENI. V was pared by 6 bases and J by 3 bases, with 14 bases between. The CDR3 contains 14 residues. CDR3 bases: TGTGCCAGCTCCCTTGGGGGCGAGGACACTGAAGCTTTCTTT. Its translation is CASSLGGEDTEAFF.

The genes are TRBV7-8 and TRBJ2-3; D not certain. The germline CDR1 and CDR2 sequences are SGHVS and FQNEAQ. The CDR3 is made up of 11 amino acids. Trimming took off 7 bases at V and 2 bases at J, with 4 bases between the two ends. The CDR3 DNA follows: TGTGCCAGCACGTCCACAGATACGCAGTATTTT. Protein sequence: CASTSTDTQYF. Looking up the rest from reference TRBV7-8 and TRBJ2-3 gives the full variable domain: GAGVSQSPRYKVAKRGQDVALRCDPISGHVSLFWYQQALGQGPEFLTYFQNEAQLDKSGLPSDRFFAERPEGSVSTLKIQRTQQEDSAVYLCASTSTDTQYFGPGTRLTVL.